Shown below are 15 T cell receptor beta chains from a single sample sequenced in a study of regulatory T cells in long-lasting Graves disease. Libraries of TCR beta came from iRepertoire HTBI primers plus Arm-PCR of CDR3 regions. TCRdb redid the calling of the multiplex PCR reads with MiXCR, one entry per CDR3 protein. The sample holds over 500,000 distinct CDR3 sequences, less than 20% seen once. Time point defined: newly diagnosed GD, antithyroid drugs for less than 3 months. TCR sequences were obtained from RNA taken from PBMCs. These data also featured in a second study, about T cells in Graves' hyperthyroidism and ophthalmopathy.

Specimen: peripheral blood mononuclear cells (PBMCs), collected at new diagnosis, from a patient treated with antithyroid drugs. The receptors shown here come from a woman in her thirties with Graves disease.

This clonotype was counted only a few times. A clone one base away is much larger, so this may be a read error. The conserved closing phenylalanine or tryptophan is absent in this CDR3, likely reflecting a read error. This chain joins TRBV6-2 or TRBV6-3 and TRBJ2-7, with 9 bases identical to TRBD2. The CDR3 runs to 15 residues. J gave up 1 base and V 8 bases, and 9 bases lay outside the gene matches. Germline V gene lookup returns CDR1 MNHEY and CDR2 SVGEGT. The CDR3 here is CASLAGGPRSYEQYS. CDR3 DNA sequence: TGTGCCAGCCTGGCGGGAGGGCCCCGTTCCTACGAGCAGTACTCC.

The chain is built from TRBV5-1 and TRBJ2-2; D not resolved. Trimming cost V 4 bases and J 5 bases, with 18 bases left between them. CDR1 SGHRS and CDR2 YFSETQ come from the germline V gene. CDR3 size: 16 residues. The CDR3 bases are TGCGCCAGCAGCCCCCCTCCCGGCCGAACTACCGGGGAGCTGTTTTTT. It encodes CASSPPPGRTTGELFF.

The chain has TRBV30 and TRBJ1-4; D perhaps matches TRBD1 (5 bases). Trimming took off 7 bases at V and 10 bases at J, with 25 bases between the two ends. CDR1 and CDR2 (germline): GTSNPN, SVGIG (reference sequence). The CDR3 is 15 amino acids. CDR3 in DNA: TGTGCCTCACAATCCCCTACTCGGGCCCAGGGAAAACTGTTTTTT. It encodes CASQSPTRAQGKLFF.

This clonotype was picked up many times. The chain combines TRBV29-1 with TRBJ2-4; 12 nucleotides line up with TRBD1. Germline V gene data show CDR1 as SQVTM and CDR2 as ANQGSEA. This CDR3 comprises 14 residues. V lost 4 bases, J lost 11 bases, and 9 bases stayed unmatched. CDR3 DNA: TGCAGCGTTGGATTAGGGGGGACAGGGGGCGTTCAGTACTTC. Its protein product is CSVGLGGTGGVQYF.

This clonotype was seen ten or more times. V usage is TRBV7-8 and J usage is TRBJ2-7; 10 bases align to TRBD1. Germline V gene sequence: CDR1 SGHVS, CDR2 FQNEAQ. The trim removed 3 bases at V and 3 bases at J, leaving 2 bases unmatched. The CDR3 runs 14 residues. This CDR3 is CASSFGDRGYEQYF. CDR3 nucleotides: TGTGCCAGCAGCTTTGGGGACAGGGGCTACGAGCAGTACTTC.

This clonotype was counted many times. The J gene is TRBJ2-7, the V gene TRBV28; 12 bases are shared with TRBD2. Germline CDR1 MDHEN, CDR2 SYDVKM. CDR3 length equals 15 residues. The V gene end was trimmed by 7 bases and the J gene end by 3 bases; junction bases not matched to a gene: 7. The CDR3 protein is CASTRTSGVLYEQYF. CDR3 nucleotides: TGTGCCAGCACTCGGACTAGCGGGGTGCTCTACGAGCAGTACTTC.

This clonotype has a count of ten or more. The CDR3 coding sequence is TGTGCCAGCAGCCCGCGGACGTGGAGTACTGAAGCTTTCTTT. Encoded protein: CASSPRTWSTEAFF. The chain recombines TRBV11-1 with TRBJ1-1, with no clear D. The germline V gene has CDR1 SGHAT and CDR2 FQDESV (reference sequence). Trimming removed 5 bases at V and 5 bases at J, with 15 bases between. The CDR3 covers 14 residues.

Comment on this clonotype: The junction departs from the called germline gene at one end, perhaps through a read error. J is TRBJ1-6 and V is TRBV6-1, with 7 bases that match TRBD1. The length of the CDR3 is 13 residues. CDR1 and CDR2 from the germline V gene are MNHNS and SASEGT. CDR3 amino acids: CASSVRTGDGGVF. CDR3 DNA sequence: TGTGCCAGCAGTGTGAGGACAGGTGATGGCGGGGTTTTT.

This clonotype was counted once. This chain's CDR3 is CASSLEGSQKPQHF. CDR3 DNA sequence: TGCGCCAGCAGCTTGGAGGGCAGTCAAAAGCCCCAGCATTTT. V usage is TRBV5-1 and J usage is TRBJ1-5; D remains ambiguous. The germline CDR1 and CDR2 sequences are SGHRS and YFSETQ. The ends were cut back, 0 bases at V and 8 bases at J, with 12 bases in the middle. The CDR3 covers 14 residues.

The rearrangement links TRBV27 to TRBJ1-2, with D possibly matching TRBD1 (5 bases). The germline V gene encodes CDR1 MNHEY and CDR2 SMNVEV (reference sequence). The V end lost 6 bases, the J end lost 5 bases, and 13 bases lay between the germline ends. There are 13 residues in the CDR3. The CDR3 nucleotides read TGTGCCAGCAGCCAAGCCGACAGTTATGGCTACACCTTC. It codes for CASSQADSYGYTF.

The chain couples TRBV30 to TRBJ2-3; 8 nucleotides match TRBD2. The V and J ends lost 3 bases and 6 bases, in that order; junction bases with no gene match: 11. This CDR3 is 15 amino acids long. CDR1 GTSNPN and CDR2 SVGIG come from the germline V gene (reference sequence). The CDR3 protein is CAWSLVAGGGDTQYF. Here the CDR3 DNA reads TGTGCCTGGAGCCTGGTGGCGGGGGGTGGGGATACGCAGTATTTT.

This clonotype was observed many times. The chain is built from TRBV24-1 and TRBJ1-5; TRBD1 might be the D (6 bases). Trimming stripped 11 bases from V and 4 bases from J, with 17 bases between. This CDR3 spans 14 amino acids. Germline CDR1 KGHDR, CDR2 SFDVKD. The CDR3 DNA reads TGTGCCATTGTCGGAGACAGGTTTAATCAGCCCCAGCATTTT. This gives the protein CAIVGDRFNQPQHF.

This clonotype was seen ten or more times. The chain recombines TRBV7-2 with TRBJ2-7, with D possibly called TRBD1 or TRBD2 (5 bases each). In germline, CDR1 is SGHTA, CDR2 FQGNSA. The length of the CDR3 is 15 residues. V lost 4 bases and J lost 0, with 13 bases in between. CDR3 bases: TGTGCCAGCAGCTCGCCTGGGGCGGGCTCCTACGAGCAGTACTTC. Translated, it gives CASSSPGAGSYEQYF.

In this sample, this clonotype turned up a few times. The chain combines TRBV28 with TRBJ1-2; D gene unclear. Germline CDR1 and CDR2: MDHEN and SYDVKM. Trimming pared 6 bases from V and 5 bases from J, leaving 19 bases between. The CDR3 spans 15 residues. This chain's CDR3 is CASSPSGFPSYGYTF. The CDR3 bases are TGTGCCAGCAGCCCCTCGGGCTTCCCCTCATATGGCTACACCTTC.

This clonotype has a handful of counts. The V gene is TRBV18, the J gene TRBJ2-7; D is undetermined. Germline assignment: CDR1 KGHSH and CDR2 LQKENI. There are 14 residues in the CDR3. The V end was cut by 4 bases, the J end by 2 bases, with 12 bases between. The CDR3 spells CASSQLAGTYEQYF. The CDR3 DNA follows: TGTGCCAGCTCACAATTGGCAGGTACCTACGAGCAGTACTTC.